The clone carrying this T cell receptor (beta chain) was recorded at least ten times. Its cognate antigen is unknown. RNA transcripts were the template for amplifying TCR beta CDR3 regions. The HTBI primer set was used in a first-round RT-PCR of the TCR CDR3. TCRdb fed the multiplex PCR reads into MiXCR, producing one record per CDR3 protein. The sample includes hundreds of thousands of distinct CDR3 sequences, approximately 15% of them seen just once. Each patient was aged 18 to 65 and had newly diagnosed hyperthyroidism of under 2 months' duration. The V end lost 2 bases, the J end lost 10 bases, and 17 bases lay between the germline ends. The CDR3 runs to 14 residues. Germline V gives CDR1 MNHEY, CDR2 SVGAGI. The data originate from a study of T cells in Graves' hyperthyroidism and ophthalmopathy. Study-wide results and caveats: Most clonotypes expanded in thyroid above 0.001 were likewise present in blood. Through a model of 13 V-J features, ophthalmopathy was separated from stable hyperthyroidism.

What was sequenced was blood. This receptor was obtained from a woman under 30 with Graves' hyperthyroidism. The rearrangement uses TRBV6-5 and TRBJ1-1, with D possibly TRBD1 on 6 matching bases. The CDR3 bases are TGTGCCAGCAGTTACGGGGGGGCCCTAGAAGGAGCTTTCTTT. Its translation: CASSYGGALEGAFF.